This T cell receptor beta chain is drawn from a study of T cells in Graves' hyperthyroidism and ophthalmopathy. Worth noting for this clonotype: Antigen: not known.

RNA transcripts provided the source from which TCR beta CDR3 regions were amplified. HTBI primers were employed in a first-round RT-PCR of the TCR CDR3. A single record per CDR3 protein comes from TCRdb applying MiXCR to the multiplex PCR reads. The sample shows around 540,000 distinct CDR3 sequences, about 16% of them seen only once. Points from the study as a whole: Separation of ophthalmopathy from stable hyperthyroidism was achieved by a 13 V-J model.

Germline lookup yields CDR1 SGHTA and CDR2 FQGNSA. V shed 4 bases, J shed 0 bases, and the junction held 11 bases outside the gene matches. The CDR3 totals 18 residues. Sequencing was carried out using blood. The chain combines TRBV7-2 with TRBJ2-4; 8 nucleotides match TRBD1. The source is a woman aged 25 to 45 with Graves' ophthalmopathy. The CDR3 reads CASSSRGRTGVAKNIQYF. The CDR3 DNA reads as TGTGCCAGCAGCTCCAGGGGGCGTACGGGAGTAGCCAAAAACATTCAGTACTTC. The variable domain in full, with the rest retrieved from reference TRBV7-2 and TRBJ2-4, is GAGVSQSPSNKVTEKGKDVELRCDPISGHTALYWYRQSLGQGLEFLIYFQGNSAPDKSGLPSDRFSAERTGGSVSTLTIQRTQQEDSAVYLCASSSRGRTGVAKNIQYFGAGTRLSVL.